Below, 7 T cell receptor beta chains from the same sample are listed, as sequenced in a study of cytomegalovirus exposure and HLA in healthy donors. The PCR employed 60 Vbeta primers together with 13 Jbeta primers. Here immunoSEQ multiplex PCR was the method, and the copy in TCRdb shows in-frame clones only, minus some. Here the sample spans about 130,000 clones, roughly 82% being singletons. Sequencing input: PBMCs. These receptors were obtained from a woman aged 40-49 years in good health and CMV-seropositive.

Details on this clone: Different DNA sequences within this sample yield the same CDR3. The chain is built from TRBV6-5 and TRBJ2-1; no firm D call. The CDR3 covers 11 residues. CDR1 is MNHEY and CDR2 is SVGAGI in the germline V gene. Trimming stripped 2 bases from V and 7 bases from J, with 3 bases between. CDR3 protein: CASSYLNEQFF. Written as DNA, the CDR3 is TGTGCCAGCAGTTACCTGAATGAGCAGTTCTTC.

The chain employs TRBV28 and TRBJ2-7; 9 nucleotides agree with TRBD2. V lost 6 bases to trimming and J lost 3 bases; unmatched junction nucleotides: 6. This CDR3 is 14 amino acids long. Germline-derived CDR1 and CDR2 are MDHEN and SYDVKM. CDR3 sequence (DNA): TGTGCCAGCAGAGCGGGAGGCCCCGGCTACGAGCAGTACTTC. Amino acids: CASRAGGPGYEQYF.

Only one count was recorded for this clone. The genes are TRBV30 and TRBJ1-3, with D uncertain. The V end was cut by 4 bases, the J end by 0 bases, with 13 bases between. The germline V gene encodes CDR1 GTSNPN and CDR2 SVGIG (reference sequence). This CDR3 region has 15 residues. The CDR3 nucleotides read TGTGCCTGGAATCCCGCCGGGTTCTCTGGAAACACCATATATTTT. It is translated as CAWNPAGFSGNTIYF.

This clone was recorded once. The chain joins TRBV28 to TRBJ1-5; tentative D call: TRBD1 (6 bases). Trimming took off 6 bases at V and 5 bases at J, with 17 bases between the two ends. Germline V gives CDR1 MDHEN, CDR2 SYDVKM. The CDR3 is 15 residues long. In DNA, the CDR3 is TGTGCCAGCAGCAAACAGGGATTTGGAGATCAGCCCCAGCATTTT. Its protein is CASSKQGFGDQPQHF. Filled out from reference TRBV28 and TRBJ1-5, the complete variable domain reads DVKVTQSSRYLVKRTGEKVFLECVQDMDHENMFWYRQDPGLGLRLIYFSYDVKMKEKGDIPEGYSVSREKKERFSLILESASTNQTSMYLCASSKQGFGDQPQHFGDGTRLSIL.

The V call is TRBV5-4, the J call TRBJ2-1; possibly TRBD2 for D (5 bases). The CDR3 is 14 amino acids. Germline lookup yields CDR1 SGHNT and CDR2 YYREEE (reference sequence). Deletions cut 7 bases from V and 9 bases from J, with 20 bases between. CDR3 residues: CASATRGLGREQFF. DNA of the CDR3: TGTGCCAGCGCAACCCGGGGTCTGGGCCGTGAGCAGTTCTTC.

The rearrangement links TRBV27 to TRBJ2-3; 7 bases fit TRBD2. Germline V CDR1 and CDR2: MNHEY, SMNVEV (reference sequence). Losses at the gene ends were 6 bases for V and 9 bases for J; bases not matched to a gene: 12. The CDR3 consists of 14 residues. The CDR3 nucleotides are TGTGCCAGCAGCGACTCTGATACAGCGGGGACGCAGTATTTT. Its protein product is CASSDSDTAGTQYF.

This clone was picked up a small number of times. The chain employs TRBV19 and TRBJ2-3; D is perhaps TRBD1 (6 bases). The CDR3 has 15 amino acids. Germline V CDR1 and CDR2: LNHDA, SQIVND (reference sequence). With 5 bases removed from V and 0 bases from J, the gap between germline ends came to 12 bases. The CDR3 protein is CASSSGQPSTDTQYF. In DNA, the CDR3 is TGTGCCAGTAGTTCCGGACAGCCTAGCACAGATACGCAGTATTTT.